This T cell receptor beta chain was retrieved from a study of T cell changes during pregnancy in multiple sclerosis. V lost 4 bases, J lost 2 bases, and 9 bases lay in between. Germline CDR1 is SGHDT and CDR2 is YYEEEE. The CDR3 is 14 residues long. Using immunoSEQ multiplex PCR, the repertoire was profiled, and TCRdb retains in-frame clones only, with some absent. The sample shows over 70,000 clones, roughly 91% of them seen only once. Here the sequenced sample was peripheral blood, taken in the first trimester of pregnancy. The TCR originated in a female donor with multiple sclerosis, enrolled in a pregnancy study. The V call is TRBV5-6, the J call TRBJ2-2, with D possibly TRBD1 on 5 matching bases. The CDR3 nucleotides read TGTGCCAGCAGCCCGACAGACAACACCGGGGAGCTGTTTTTT. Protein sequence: CASSPTDNTGELFF.